These 26 T cell receptor beta chains originate from one sample sequenced in a study of cytotoxic CD8 clonotypes in ibrutinib-treated CLL. The repertoire was sequenced with immunoSEQ multiplex PCR; TCRdb's copy has only in-frame clones and lacks some. The profile shows more than 200,000 clones, 70% of them singletons. The sequencing used PBMCs, collected after 24 months of ibrutinib treatment. Receptors were obtained from a human donor with chronic lymphocytic leukemia.

The gene calls are TRBV10-3 and TRBJ2-5; D is unresolved. V gave up 5 bases and J gave up 3 bases, with 7 bases separating them. Germline CDR1 is ENHRY and CDR2 is SYGVKD. The CDR3 is 12 amino acids. In DNA, the CDR3 is TGTGCCATCAGTATTGAGAAAGAGACCCAGTACTTC. Residues: CAISIEKETQYF.

The chain carries TRBV5-1 and TRBJ2-7, with 9 bases identical to TRBD2. The CDR3 covers 16 residues. The germline V gene has CDR1 SGHRS and CDR2 YFSETQ. V was clipped by 0 bases and J by 5 bases; unmatched bases: 9. CDR3 sequence (DNA): TGCGCCAGCAGCTTGGCCAGGCGCGGGAGGGCCGACGAGCAGTACTTC. Amino acid sequence: CASSLARRGRADEQYF.

The chain combines TRBV30 with TRBJ2-5; no clear D gene. Germline CDR1 reads GTSNPN; CDR2 reads SVGIG (reference sequence). With 3 bases removed from V and 2 bases from J, the gap between germline ends came to 7 bases. The CDR3 totals 12 residues. CDR3 sequence: CAWSRVQETQYF. The CDR3 DNA reads TGTGCCTGGAGCCGAGTACAAGAGACCCAGTACTTC.

The chain joins TRBV29-1 to TRBJ1-2; D is undetermined. Germline CDR1 is SQVTM and CDR2 is ANQGSEA. This CDR3 region has 11 residues. Trimming left V 3 bases short and J 7 bases short, with 9 bases between. The CDR3 is CSVDERTGYTF. In DNA, the CDR3 is TGCAGCGTTGATGAGCGGACTGGCTACACCTTC.

The chain carries TRBV2 and TRBJ2-7; 8 bases match TRBD2. The ends lost 7 bases at V and 5 bases at J; junction bases unmatched: 7. Germline CDR1 and CDR2: SNHLY and FYNNEI. The CDR3 contains 13 residues. CDR3 sequence (DNA): TGTGCCAGCAAGGCAGCGGGAGTTAACGAGCAGTACTTC. Residues: CASKAAGVNEQYF.

The rearrangement links TRBV29-1 to TRBJ2-2, with a tentative D call TRBD2 (5 bases). V was cut by 5 bases and J by 4 bases, with 11 bases left in between. The CDR3 totals 13 residues. CDR1 is SQVTM and CDR2 is ANQGSEA in the germline V gene. CDR3 sequence (DNA): TGCAGCGTTTCTTGGGGAGCCACCGGGGAGCTGTTTTTT. Amino acid sequence: CSVSWGATGELFF.

The rearrangement joins TRBV7-6 to TRBJ1-4; maybe TRBD1 (5 bases). CDR1 is SGHVS and CDR2 is FNYEAQ in the germline V gene. Deletions cut 5 bases from V and 9 bases from J, with 13 bases between. This CDR3 has 13 amino acids. The CDR3 sequence is CASSGGIGKKLFF. The CDR3, as DNA: TGTGCCAGCAGCGGGGGTATTGGTAAAAAACTGTTTTTT.

The chain is built from TRBV5-3 and TRBJ1-2; D is uncertain. TRBV5-3 is treated as an ORF (open reading frame) with a function not yet certain. V dropped 4 bases and J dropped 7 bases, with 11 bases sitting between them. CDR3 length: 12 amino acids. CDR3 coding DNA: TGTGCCAGAAGCCCCCCCGCTGGTGGCTACACCTTC. This sequence encodes CARSPPAGGYTF.

The rearrangement uses TRBV19 and TRBJ2-7; D might be TRBD2 (5 bases). CDR1 is LNHDA and CDR2 is SQIVND in the germline V gene (reference sequence). The CDR3 runs to 14 residues. The ends were cut back, 2 bases at V and 5 bases at J, with 13 bases in the middle. The CDR3 region is CASSIHERPDEQYF. CDR3 nucleotide sequence: TGTGCCAGTAGTATACACGAGCGGCCGGACGAGCAGTACTTC.

This clone appeared a few times. The chain employs TRBV4-2 and TRBJ1-1; no clear D. The germline V gene has CDR1 LGHNA and CDR2 YNFKEQ. Trimming took 3 bases from V and 8 from J, leaving 10 bases between them. This CDR3 comprises 12 residues. The CDR3 loop is CASSQVRKEAFF. The CDR3 DNA follows: TGTGCCAGCAGCCAGGTGCGGAAAGAAGCTTTCTTT.

The chain employs TRBV6-6 and TRBJ2-7; D may be TRBD1 (5 bases). Trimming left V 4 bases short and J 2 bases short, with 9 bases between. The germline V gene has CDR1 MNHNY and CDR2 SVGAGI (reference sequence). CDR3 length: 13 residues. The CDR3: CASSFGQPYEQYF. CDR3 sequence (DNA): TGTGCCAGCAGTTTCGGACAACCCTACGAGCAGTACTTC.

The chain carries TRBV28 and TRBJ2-5; unclear D gene. Trimming cost V 4 bases and J 5 bases, with 5 bases left between them. The CDR3 has 11 residues. Germline V gives CDR1 MDHEN, CDR2 SYDVKM. The chain's CDR3 is CASSSHETQYF. The CDR3 region has the DNA TGTGCCAGCAGTTCCCACGAGACCCAGTACTTC.

V usage is TRBV19 and J usage is TRBJ1-5; unclear D gene. This CDR3 spans 12 amino acids. The germline V and J ends were trimmed by 7 bases and 4 bases, with 8 bases remaining between them. Germline CDR1 LNHDA, CDR2 SQIVND (reference sequence). Here the CDR3 DNA reads TGTGCCAGTACCCGGCAGAATCAGCCCCAGCATTTT. Amino acid sequence: CASTRQNQPQHF.

The CDR3: CASRRRQRQETQYF. The CDR3 DNA is TGTGCCAGCAGACGCAGACAGAGACAAGAGACCCAGTACTTC. This chain joins TRBV6-5 and TRBJ2-5; weak D call: TRBD1 (5 bases). V was trimmed by 6 bases and J by 2 bases, leaving 13 bases between them. Germline V lookup: CDR1 MNHEY, CDR2 SVGAGI. The length of the CDR3 is 14 residues.

Points on this clone: The same CDR3 arises from other DNA sequences in this sample as well. The rearrangement uses TRBV2 and TRBJ2-3; D unclear. The V gene's germline CDR1 is SNHLY and CDR2 FYNNEI. This CDR3 has 13 amino acids. The V and J ends lost 4 bases and 2 bases respectively, with 7 bases between them. The CDR3 sequence is CASSGSNTDTQYF. CDR3 bases: TGTGCCAGCAGTGGAAGTAACACAGATACGCAGTATTTT.

The rearrangement uses TRBV6-6 and TRBJ2-7; D perhaps matches TRBD2 (5 bases). The CDR3 has 13 amino acids. Trimming left V 8 bases short and J 1 base short, with 12 bases between. The germline gives CDR1 MNHNY, CDR2 SVGAGI (reference sequence). The CDR3 region is CASGVRVSYEQYF. For the CDR3, the DNA is TGTGCCAGCGGGGTGAGGGTGTCCTACGAGCAGTACTTC.

The gene calls are TRBV11-3 and TRBJ2-7, with D possibly being TRBD1 (6 bases). Germline V lookup: CDR1 SGHNT, CDR2 YENEEA. CDR3 size: 14 residues. V shed 4 bases and J shed 6 bases, with 16 bases lying between them. CDR3 DNA: TGTGCCAGCAGCTATGGGGGCAGGGCGTCCGAGCAGTACTTC. Residues: CASSYGGRASEQYF.

The chain combines TRBV5-1 with TRBJ2-5; 7 bases map to TRBD2. Germline lookup yields CDR1 SGHRS and CDR2 YFSETQ. Trimming removed 5 bases from V and 4 bases from J; junction bases left unmatched: 5. This CDR3 has 13 residues. In nucleotides, the CDR3 is TGCGCCAGCAGGAAGCGGGATGGAGAGACCCAGTACTTC. It is translated as CASRKRDGETQYF.

The chain joins TRBV28 to TRBJ1-2, with D possibly TRBD1 on 5 matching bases. V was clipped by 5 bases and J by 4 bases, with 11 bases between them. In germline, CDR1 is MDHEN, CDR2 SYDVKM. This CDR3 contains 13 residues. The CDR3: CASSAGTLYGYTF. The CDR3 DNA is TGTGCCAGCAGTGCCGGGACCCTCTATGGCTACACCTTC.

This clone has a single count. The chain is built from TRBV29-1 and TRBJ2-1; unclear D gene. This CDR3 has 14 residues. The V end was cut by 3 bases, the J end by 4 bases, with 13 bases between. Germline CDR1 is SQVTM and CDR2 is ANQGSEA. The CDR3 DNA follows: TGCAGCGTTGACTGCGACGTTGGATACAATGAGCAGTTCTTC. This sequence encodes CSVDCDVGYNEQFF.

V is TRBV25-1 and J is TRBJ1-6, with a weak D call TRBD1 (5 bases). Germline V gene sequence: CDR1 MGHDK, CDR2 SYGVNS. The CDR3 spans 15 residues. V shed 6 bases and J shed 8 bases, with 17 bases lying between them. This CDR3 reads CASRARDRLDSPLHF. The CDR3 DNA reads as TGTGCCAGCAGAGCCCGGGACCGGCTTGATTCACCCCTCCACTTT.

This chain links TRBV7-9 with TRBJ2-7; D gene uncertain. V lost 0 bases and J 7 bases, leaving 10 bases between the germline ends. Germline CDR1 SEHNR, CDR2 FQNEAQ (reference sequence). The CDR3 loop spans 13 amino acids. The CDR3 DNA reads as TGTGCCAGCAGCTTAGCTTCGGTTGGAGAGCAGTACTTC. This codes for CASSLASVGEQYF.

The rearrangement joins TRBV6-5 to TRBJ2-7, with D maybe TRBD1 (6 bases). CDR1 and CDR2 (germline): MNHEY, SVGAGI. V shed 6 bases and J shed 3 bases, with 15 bases lying between them. There are 14 residues in the CDR3. CDR3 region: CASSPGQRIYEQYF. DNA of the CDR3: TGTGCCAGCAGCCCCGGACAGAGAATCTACGAGCAGTACTTC.

The J gene is TRBJ2-1, the V gene TRBV6-5; D might be TRBD2 (5 bases). The germline V gene has CDR1 MNHEY and CDR2 SVGAGI. V gave up 9 bases and J gave up 5 bases, with 14 bases separating them. CDR3 length: 13 amino acids. The CDR3 reads CASTEGLHNEQFF. The CDR3 DNA reads TGTGCCAGTACTGAAGGACTTCACAATGAGCAGTTCTTC.

The V gene is TRBV10-3, the J gene TRBJ2-7, with 8 bases lining up with TRBD2. Looked up from germline, CDR1 is ENHRY and CDR2 is SYGVKD. The length of the CDR3 is 14 residues. Trimming took 9 bases from V and 1 from J; bases not matched to a gene: 8. As DNA, the CDR3 is TGTGCCATGGGGAGCGGGAGAGGGTCCTACGAGCAGTACTTC. This gives the protein CAMGSGRGSYEQYF.

The chain is built from TRBV18 and TRBJ1-1; no firm D call. CDR3 length: 14 amino acids. Trimming stripped 3 bases from V and 0 bases from J, with 8 bases between. Germline CDR1 KGHSH, CDR2 LQKENI. In DNA, the CDR3 is TGTGCCAGCTCACCTACCGAGCTGAACACTGAAGCTTTCTTT. It yields the protein CASSPTELNTEAFF. The whole variable domain, remainder taken from reference TRBV18 and TRBJ1-1, is NAGVMQNPRHLVRRRGQEARLRCSPMKGHSHVYWYRQLPEEGLKFMVYLQKENIIDESGMPKERFSAEFPKEGPSILRIQQVVRGDSAAYFCASSPTELNTEAFFGQGTRLTVV.